This TCR beta chain is from a study of cytotoxic CD8 clonotypes in ibrutinib-treated CLL. General observations from the study: Ibrutinib response saw clonality rise, and progression saw it return toward baseline.

Here immunoSEQ multiplex PCR was the method, and the copy in TCRdb shows in-frame clones only, minus some. Here the sample spans roughly 200,000 clones, around 70% being singletons. On this clone itself: Antigen unknown.

The authors obtained roughly 1.8 micrograms of genomic DNA from cryopreserved PBMCs for TCR beta libraries. Germline-derived CDR1 and CDR2 are SGHTA and FQGNSA. Trimming took 1 base from V and 3 from J, leaving 10 bases between them. This CDR3 region has 15 residues. This chain uses TRBV7-2 with TRBJ2-1; D is undetermined. This clonotype was obtained from a human donor with chronic lymphocytic leukemia. The source material was PBMCs, sampled after 12 months of ibrutinib treatment. The chain's CDR3 is CASSLVASGYNEQFF. The CDR3 DNA sequence: TGTGCCAGCAGCTTAGTGGCCTCGGGCTACAATGAGCAGTTCTTC.